The clone carrying this T cell receptor beta chain was seen at least ten times. This specimen belongs to a study of regulatory T cells in long-lasting Graves disease. The overall study: Antithyroid drugs had been given to newly diagnosed Graves' patients for under 3 months.

Both iRepertoire HTBI primers and Arm-PCR of CDR3 regions were used to build the TCR beta libraries. One entry per CDR3 protein, called by TCRdb with MiXCR from the multiplex PCR reads. The repertoire holds 200,000 to 300,000 distinct CDR3 sequences, with around 20% as singletons. Specified time point: newly diagnosed GD, antithyroid drugs for less than 3 months. Construction of the TCR library relied on RNA isolated from PBMCs. CDR3 length: 14 amino acids. V gave up 1 base and J gave up 4 bases, with 9 bases separating them. Germline V CDR1 and CDR2: SGHKS, YYEKEE (reference sequence). This specimen was peripheral blood mononuclear cells (PBMCs), taken at new diagnosis, from a patient treated with antithyroid drugs. The chain employs TRBV5-5 and TRBJ1-5, with D possibly TRBD1 on 5 matching bases. This TCR came from a female donor with Graves disease. The CDR3 is CASSLNQGNQPQHF. The DNA for the CDR3 is TGTGCCAGCAGCTTGAATCAGGGAAATCAGCCCCAGCATTTT.